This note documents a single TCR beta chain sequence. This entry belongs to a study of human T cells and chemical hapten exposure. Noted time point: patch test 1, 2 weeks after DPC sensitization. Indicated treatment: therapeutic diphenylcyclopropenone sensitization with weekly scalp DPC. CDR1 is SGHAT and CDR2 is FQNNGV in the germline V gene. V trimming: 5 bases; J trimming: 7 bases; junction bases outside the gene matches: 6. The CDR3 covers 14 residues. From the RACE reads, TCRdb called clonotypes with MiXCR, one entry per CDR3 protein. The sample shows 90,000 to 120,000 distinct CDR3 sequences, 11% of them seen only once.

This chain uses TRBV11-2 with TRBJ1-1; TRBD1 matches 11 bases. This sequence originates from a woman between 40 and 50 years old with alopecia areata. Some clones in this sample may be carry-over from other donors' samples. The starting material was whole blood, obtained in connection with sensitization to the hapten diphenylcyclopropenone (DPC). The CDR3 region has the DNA TGTGCCAGCAGCCCCGGGACAGGGGGAGGTGAAGCTTTCTTT. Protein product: CASSPGTGGGEAFF.